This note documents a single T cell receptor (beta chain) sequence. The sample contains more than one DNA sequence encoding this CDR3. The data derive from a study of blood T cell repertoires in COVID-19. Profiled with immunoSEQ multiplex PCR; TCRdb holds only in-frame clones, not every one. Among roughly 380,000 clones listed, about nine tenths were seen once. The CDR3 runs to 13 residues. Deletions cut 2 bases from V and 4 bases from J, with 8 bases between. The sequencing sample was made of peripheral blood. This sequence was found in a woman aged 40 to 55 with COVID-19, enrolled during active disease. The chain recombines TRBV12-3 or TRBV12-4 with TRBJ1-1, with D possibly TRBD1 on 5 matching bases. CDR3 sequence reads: CASSLRGGTEAFF. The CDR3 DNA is TGTGCCAGCAGTTTACGGGGGGGCACTGAAGCTTTCTTT.